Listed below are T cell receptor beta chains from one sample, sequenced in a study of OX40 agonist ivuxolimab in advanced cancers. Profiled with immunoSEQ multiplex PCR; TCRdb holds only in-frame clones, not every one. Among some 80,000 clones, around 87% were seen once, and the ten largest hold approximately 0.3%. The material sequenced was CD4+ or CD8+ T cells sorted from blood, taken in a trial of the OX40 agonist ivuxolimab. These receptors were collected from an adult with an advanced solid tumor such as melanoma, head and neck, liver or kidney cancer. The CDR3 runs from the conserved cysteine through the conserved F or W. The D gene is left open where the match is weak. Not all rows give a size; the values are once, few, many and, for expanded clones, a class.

CDR3 DNA: TGCGCCAGCAGCGGAGCGAACACTGAAGCTTTCTTT
CDR3 protein: CASSGANTEAFF
CDR3 length: 12
clone size: .
V gene: TRBV5-1
J gene: TRBJ1-1
D gene: .

CDR3 DNA: TGTGCCAGCAGCCAGACAGGGTCTGGAAACACCATATATTTT
CDR3 protein: CASSQTGSGNTIYF
CDR3 length: 14
clone size: .
V gene: TRBV7-8
J gene: TRBJ1-3
D gene: TRBD1

CDR3 DNA: TGTGCCTCAGGAGGCTGGGACACTGAAGCTTTCTTT
CDR3 protein: CASGGWDTEAFF
CDR3 length: 12
clone size: once
V gene: TRBV6-5
J gene: TRBJ1-1
D gene: .

CDR3 DNA: TGCAGCGTTGGCCGTGGGGACACTGAAGCTTTCTTT
CDR3 protein: CSVGRGDTEAFF
CDR3 length: 12
clone size: .
V gene: TRBV29-1
J gene: TRBJ1-1
D gene: .

CDR3 DNA: TGTGCCAGCAGCCAACTTTGGGGGAACACTGAAGCTTTCTTT
CDR3 protein: CASSQLWGNTEAFF
CDR3 length: 14
clone size: once
V gene: TRBV7-2
J gene: TRBJ1-1
D gene: .

CDR3 DNA: TGTGCCAGCAGGCGACAGTTGGGGGAGACCCAGTACTTC
CDR3 protein: CASRRQLGETQYF
CDR3 length: 13
clone size: .
V gene: TRBV7-2
J gene: TRBJ2-5
D gene: .

CDR3 DNA: TGTGCCAGCAGTGGGACAGGGTCCGGGGAGCTGTTTTTT
CDR3 protein: CASSGTGSGELFF
CDR3 length: 13
clone size: .
V gene: TRBV2
J gene: TRBJ2-2
D gene: TRBD1

CDR3 DNA: TGCAGCGTTGGGCGCCAAACGAACACCGGGGAGCTGTTTTTT
CDR3 protein: CSVGRQTNTGELFF
CDR3 length: 14
clone size: .
V gene: TRBV29-1
J gene: TRBJ2-2
D gene: .

CDR3 DNA: TGTGCCAGCAGCTTAGTTTCACCAGGGGGCCCCGTATACAATGAGCAGTTCTTC
CDR3 protein: CASSLVSPGGPVYNEQFF
CDR3 length: 18
clone size: .
V gene: TRBV7-6
J gene: TRBJ2-1
D gene: TRBD1

CDR3 DNA: TGTGCCAGCAGTCCCGGAGGTTCCTTCTATGGCTACACCTTC
CDR3 protein: CASSPGGSFYGYTF
CDR3 length: 14
clone size: .
V gene: TRBV27
J gene: TRBJ1-2
D gene: .

CDR3 DNA: TGTGCCAGCAGTTCACAACGGGAAGATACGCAGTATTTT
CDR3 protein: CASSSQREDTQYF
CDR3 length: 13
clone size: .
V gene: TRBV2
J gene: TRBJ2-3
D gene: .

CDR3 DNA: TGTGCCAGCAGTTACGATCAGGGACGGAGTGGCTACACCTTC
CDR3 protein: CASSYDQGRSGYTF
CDR3 length: 14
clone size: .
V gene: TRBV6-5
J gene: TRBJ1-2
D gene: .

CDR3 DNA: TGCGCCGGATATCTAATGGGACAAAAAGAGACCCAGTACTTC
CDR3 protein: CAGYLMGQKETQYF
CDR3 length: 14
clone size: .
V gene: TRBV23-1
J gene: TRBJ2-5
D gene: .

CDR3 DNA: TGTGCCAGTAGTCCTTCCGCCCTAGCGGCCTCCTACAATGAGCAGTTCTTC
CDR3 protein: CASSPSALAASYNEQFF
CDR3 length: 17
clone size: .
V gene: TRBV19
J gene: TRBJ2-1
D gene: TRBD2

CDR3 DNA: TGCGCCAGCAGCTTCGGACTGGACATACTGAACACTGAAGCTTTCTTT
CDR3 protein: CASSFGLDILNTEAFF
CDR3 length: 16
clone size: .
V gene: TRBV5-1
J gene: TRBJ1-1
D gene: .

CDR3 DNA: TGCGCCAGCAGCCCCCTCGGGCGGGAGACCCAGTACTTC
CDR3 protein: CASSPLGRETQYF
CDR3 length: 13
clone size: once
V gene: TRBV5-1
J gene: TRBJ2-5
D gene: .

CDR3 DNA: TGTGCCACGGCGCGAAGCACAGATACGCAGTATTTT
CDR3 protein: CATARSTDTQYF
CDR3 length: 12
clone size: .
V gene: TRBV28
J gene: TRBJ2-3
D gene: .

CDR3 DNA: TGTGCCAGCAGTCACGGGTATTCCACAAACATTCAGTACTTC
CDR3 protein: CASSHGYSTNIQYF
CDR3 length: 14
clone size: once
V gene: TRBV28
J gene: TRBJ2-4
D gene: .

CDR3 DNA: TGCGCCAGCAGCTTGGAAGCTAGCGCAGATACGCAGTATTTT
CDR3 protein: CASSLEASADTQYF
CDR3 length: 14
clone size: .
V gene: TRBV5-1
J gene: TRBJ2-3
D gene: .

CDR3 DNA: TGCGCCAGCAGCCAAGAACAGGGGAATAATTCACCCCTCCACTTT
CDR3 protein: CASSQEQGNNSPLHF
CDR3 length: 15
clone size: .
V gene: TRBV4-3
J gene: TRBJ1-6
D gene: TRBD1

CDR3 DNA: TGTGCCAGCAGCTCCCGGGACAGGGGAGTCACTAATGAAAAACTGTTTTTT
CDR3 protein: CASSSRDRGVTNEKLFF
CDR3 length: 17
clone size: .
V gene: TRBV7-9
J gene: TRBJ1-4
D gene: TRBD1

CDR3 DNA: TGTGCCAGCAGCTCAGCAGGGACGCAGTATTTT
CDR3 protein: CASSSAGTQYF
CDR3 length: 11
clone size: .
V gene: TRBV7-8
J gene: TRBJ2-3
D gene: .

CDR3 DNA: TGTGCCAGCAGCTTATGGACAGCGGTCCCCAAAGAGACCCAGTACTTC
CDR3 protein: CASSLWTAVPKETQYF
CDR3 length: 16
clone size: .
V gene: TRBV7-9
J gene: TRBJ2-5
D gene: .

CDR3 DNA: TGTGCCAGCAGCCAAGCCTCAGGTCGGACCGGGGAGCTGTTTTTT
CDR3 protein: CASSQASGRTGELFF
CDR3 length: 15
clone size: .
V gene: TRBV4-2
J gene: TRBJ2-2
D gene: .

CDR3 DNA: TGTGCCAGCAGCGCAGATCAGACGACGGCTTATGGCTACACCTTC
CDR3 protein: CASSADQTTAYGYTF
CDR3 length: 15
clone size: .
V gene: TRBV2
J gene: TRBJ1-2
D gene: .

CDR3 DNA: TGTGCCAGCAGCCACCCCCCAGGGAAATTAAGGCGGGAGCTCTCCTACGAGCAGTACTTC
CDR3 protein: CASSHPPGKLRRELSYEQYF
CDR3 length: 20
clone size: .
V gene: TRBV28
J gene: TRBJ2-7
D gene: TRBD2

CDR3 DNA: TGTGCCAGCAGTATGGGACAGAGCTATATCAACATTCAGTACTTC
CDR3 protein: CASSMGQSYINIQYF
CDR3 length: 15
clone size: .
V gene: TRBV5-6
J gene: TRBJ2-4
D gene: TRBD1

CDR3 DNA: TGTGCCAGCAGCCCCCCGGGACAGGCCTCCTACGAGCAGTACTTC
CDR3 protein: CASSPPGQASYEQYF
CDR3 length: 15
clone size: .
V gene: TRBV7-9
J gene: TRBJ2-7
D gene: TRBD1

CDR3 DNA: TGCGCCAGCAGCCTTCTTCCCGCGGATTACGGCTACACCTTC
CDR3 protein: CASSLLPADYGYTF
CDR3 length: 14
clone size: .
V gene: TRBV5-1
J gene: TRBJ1-2
D gene: .

CDR3 DNA: TGCGCCAGCAGACGAGACAGTATAACGACTGAAGCTTTCTTT
CDR3 protein: CASRRDSITTEAFF
CDR3 length: 14
clone size: .
V gene: TRBV5-1
J gene: TRBJ1-1
D gene: .

CDR3 DNA: TGTGCCACCGGGAGATACAATGAGCAGTTCTTC
CDR3 protein: CATGRYNEQFF
CDR3 length: 11
clone size: .
V gene: TRBV6-5
J gene: TRBJ2-1
D gene: .

CDR3 DNA: TGTGCCAGCAGTTCGCGTCGGACATCCTACGAGCAGTACTTC
CDR3 protein: CASSSRRTSYEQYF
CDR3 length: 14
clone size: .
V gene: TRBV28
J gene: TRBJ2-7
D gene: .

CDR3 DNA: TGTGCCAGCAGCTTGCAGAGGCAAGAGACCCAGTACTTC
CDR3 protein: CASSLQRQETQYF
CDR3 length: 13
clone size: .
V gene: TRBV5-5
J gene: TRBJ2-5
D gene: .

CDR3 DNA: TGTGCCAGCAGTGGACAGGGGCGGAATGGCTACACCTTC
CDR3 protein: CASSGQGRNGYTF
CDR3 length: 13
clone size: .
V gene: TRBV6-1
J gene: TRBJ1-2
D gene: TRBD1

CDR3 DNA: TGTGCCAGCTCACCACCGATGGGAGGGAACACTGAAGCTTTCTTT
CDR3 protein: CASSPPMGGNTEAFF
CDR3 length: 15
clone size: few
V gene: TRBV18
J gene: TRBJ1-1
D gene: .

CDR3 DNA: TGTGCCTGGAGTGTAGCAGACTATAGCAATCAGCCCCAGCATTTT
CDR3 protein: CAWSVADYSNQPQHF
CDR3 length: 15
clone size: .
V gene: TRBV30
J gene: TRBJ1-5
D gene: .